This is a list of T cell receptor beta chains from one sample in a study of human T cells and chemical hapten exposure. TCRdb ran MiXCR on the RACE reads and lists one entry per CDR3 protein. The table lists roughly 100,000 distinct CDR3 sequences, under 35% of them singletons. The source was whole blood, collected in connection with sensitization to the hapten diphenylcyclopropenone (DPC). These receptors originate from a man in his forties or fifties with alopecia areata. Some clones in this sample may be carry-over from other donors' samples. The conserved cysteine and the conserved F or W are not part of the CDR3 here. Fields, in order: CDR3 protein, V gene, J gene, clone size. Some rows have no size entry. The others give once, few or many, or a class for an expanded clone.

ASSQDRTGLQPQH,TRBV4-2,TRBJ1-5,few
ASSHPGTSGSTGELF,TRBV14,TRBJ2-2,-
ASSPNARDSTDTQY,TRBV18,TRBJ2-3,few
ASSPPARLYEQY,TRBV6-5,TRBJ2-7,few
SVEVGAGEQY,TRBV29-1,TRBJ2-7,-
ASRWDGRLGTDTQY,TRBV5-1,TRBJ2-3,-
ASSLAGGYTEAF,TRBV5-1,TRBJ1-1,-
ASSRRLAGDTPGTDTQY,TRBV4-3,TRBJ2-3,-
ASRYGASGTQH,TRBV12-3/TRBV12-4,TRBJ1-5,once
SVEREEKLF,TRBV29-1,TRBJ1-4,-
ASSFLGTTSTDTQY,TRBV12-3/TRBV12-4,TRBJ2-3,-
ASSDIAGSYEQY,TRBV5-1,TRBJ2-7,-
ASSQLGAGELF,TRBV12-3/TRBV12-4,TRBJ2-2,-
ASSPRGLAGVGETQY,TRBV9,TRBJ2-5,-
ASSLGGSGANVLT,TRBV5-1,TRBJ2-6,few
AISAGSYEQY,TRBV10-3,TRBJ2-7,few
ASSLFPGLNPGNSGANVLT,TRBV7-9,TRBJ2-6,-
ASSLSGRTDTQY,TRBV13,TRBJ2-3,few
ASSQEPYGGETQY,TRBV4-2,TRBJ2-5,-
AIRQGVSYNEQF,TRBV10-3,TRBJ2-1,-
ASSYLSFTDTQY,TRBV6-5,TRBJ2-3,-
ASGSGGTEAF,TRBV12-5,TRBJ1-1,few
ASSLDDGQPQH,TRBV7-9,TRBJ1-5,few
SASLQTGKFSQPQH,TRBV20-1,TRBJ1-5,few
SPRLADPSYNEQF,TRBV20-1,TRBJ2-1,few
ASSGLGEKLF,TRBV18,TRBJ1-4,many
ASSRSGGQAGEAF,TRBV7-8,TRBJ1-1,-
ASSITSGVTYNEQF,TRBV28,TRBJ2-1,-
ASGQGIHQPQH,TRBV12-3/TRBV12-4,TRBJ1-5,once
SAVDPGAIQNTQY,TRBV20-1,TRBJ2-3,-
SVGDKGSPLH,TRBV29-1,TRBJ1-6,-
ASSSHRPPTDTQY,TRBV7-2,TRBJ2-3,few
ASSLALTSGSNEQF,TRBV7-9,TRBJ2-1,few
ASSLGRQPQH,TRBV28,TRBJ1-5,-
SVEETPRSTDTQY,TRBV29-1,TRBJ2-3,-
ASSLVGTSGTDTQY,TRBV12-3/TRBV12-4,TRBJ2-3,-
ASSSLARWDTQY,TRBV27,TRBJ2-3,-
ASSRVARPTEQF,TRBV6-2/TRBV6-3,TRBJ2-1,few
SAYTRSTDTQY,TRBV20-1,TRBJ2-3,once
ASSSRGLAGATDTQY,TRBV27,TRBJ2-3,few
ASSLRNNQPQH,TRBV13,TRBJ1-5,-
ASSLQSGNTDTQY,TRBV7-2,TRBJ2-3,-
ASSIEILNTGELF,TRBV6-1,TRBJ2-2,-
SVEMADTQY,TRBV29-1,TRBJ2-3,few
ASSPLDSVTDTQY,TRBV7-9,TRBJ2-3,-
ASSLDVYTQY,TRBV5-1,TRBJ2-3,-
ASSAGRASGQPQH,TRBV6-1,TRBJ1-5,-
ASSKGKRQEGQPQH,TRBV21-1,TRBJ1-5,few
ASTADPDHTDTQY,TRBV2,TRBJ2-3,-
ASSQVQLRTEKLF,TRBV4-2,TRBJ1-4,-
ASSQDRTALNTQY,TRBV4-3,TRBJ2-3,few
SARDLVGVNEQF,TRBV20-1,TRBJ2-1,few
SARRNGEAF,TRBV20-1,TRBJ1-1,many
ASSLGRQETQY,TRBV7-8,TRBJ2-5,many
SASPPTSGSTDTQY,TRBV20-1,TRBJ2-3,-
ASSSPPGGEQY,TRBV6-2/TRBV6-3,TRBJ2-7,many
ASSLGGARRDTQY,TRBV12-3/TRBV12-4,TRBJ2-3,few